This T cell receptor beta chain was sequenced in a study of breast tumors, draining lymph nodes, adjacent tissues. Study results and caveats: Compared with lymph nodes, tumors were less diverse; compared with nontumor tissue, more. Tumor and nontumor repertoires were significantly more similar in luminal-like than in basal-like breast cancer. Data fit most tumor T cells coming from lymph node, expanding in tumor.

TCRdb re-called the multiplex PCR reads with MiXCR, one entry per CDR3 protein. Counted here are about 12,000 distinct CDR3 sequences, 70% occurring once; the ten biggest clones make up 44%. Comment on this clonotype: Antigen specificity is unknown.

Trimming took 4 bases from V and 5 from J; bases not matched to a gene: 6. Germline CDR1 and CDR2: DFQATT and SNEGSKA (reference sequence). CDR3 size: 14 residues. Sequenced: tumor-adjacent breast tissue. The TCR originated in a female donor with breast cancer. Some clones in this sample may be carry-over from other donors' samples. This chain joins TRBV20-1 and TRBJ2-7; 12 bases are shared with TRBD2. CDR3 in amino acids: CSATLGTSGHEQYF. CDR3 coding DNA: TGCAGTGCTACCCTAGGGACTAGCGGGCACGAGCAGTACTTC.